This T cell receptor (beta chain) stems from a study of shared clonotypes between healthy human individuals. Only in-frame clones appear in the TCRdb table, and some are missing; sequencing was by immunoSEQ multiplex PCR. The sample records over 2 million clones, 90% to 95% being singletons. The receptor comes from a man younger than 35 in good health. The sequenced sample was naive CD4+ T cells sorted from blood. Stated subset: CD45RA+ positively selected.

The CDR3 sequence: CASVPGTGFGYGYTF. Written as DNA, the CDR3 is TGTGCCAGCGTCCCCGGCACGGGGTTCGGCTATGGCTACACCTTC. The chain employs TRBV11-3 and TRBJ1-2; D is ambiguous. This CDR3 has 15 residues. The V end was cut by 8 bases, the J end by 4 bases, with 20 bases between. Germline V gene sequence: CDR1 SGHNT, CDR2 YENEEA.